This passage covers 20 T cell receptor beta chains from one sample sequenced in a study of blood T cell repertoires in COVID-19. The data were produced by immunoSEQ multiplex PCR, yet TCRdb's version contains in-frame clones alone and is incomplete. Of around 72,000 clones in the sample, around 90% were seen once. The sequencing input was peripheral blood. These receptors were collected from a man in his fifties or sixties with acute or convalescent COVID-19.

The J gene is TRBJ1-2, the V gene TRBV6-4; tentatively, D is TRBD1 (5 bases). The V end lost 2 bases, the J end lost 8 bases, and 12 bases lay between the germline ends. CDR3 length: 13 residues. The germline V gene has CDR1 MRHNA and CDR2 SNTAGT. CDR3 nucleotide sequence: TGTGCCAGCAGTGACACGTGGGGCTCGGGCTACACCTTC. It is translated as CASSDTWGSGYTF.

The V and J genes are TRBV3-1 (or the pseudogene TRBV3-2) and TRBJ2-2; TRBD2 is a possible D gene (5 bases). Deletions cut 4 bases from V and 1 base from J, with 13 bases between. This CDR3 is 16 amino acids long. Per germline, CDR1 LGHDT and CDR2 YNNKEL (reference sequence). The CDR3 here is CASSLGGLRNTGELFF. The CDR3 nucleotides are TGTGCCAGCAGCCTCGGCGGACTTAGGAACACCGGGGAGCTGTTTTTT.

The gene calls are TRBV7-6 and TRBJ2-3, with D perhaps TRBD1 (5 bases). Germline V lookup: CDR1 SGHVS, CDR2 FNYEAQ. The CDR3 has 15 amino acids. V dropped 5 bases and J dropped 2 bases, with 14 bases sitting between them. CDR3 nucleotides: TGTGCCAGCAGCCCAATGGGGCAGAACACAGATACGCAGTATTTT. Its protein product is CASSPMGQNTDTQYF.

The chain carries TRBV19 and TRBJ1-5; D not resolved. The CDR3 runs to 14 residues. Germline values: CDR1 LNHDA, CDR2 SQIVND (reference sequence). Trimming stripped 3 bases from V and 6 bases from J, with 12 bases between. CDR3 DNA: TGTGCCAGTAGTATGGCAGGCCACCTTCAGCCCCAGCATTTT. This encodes CASSMAGHLQPQHF. The full variable domain, in which reference TRBV19 and TRBJ1-5 provide the parts outside the CDR3, is DGGITQSPKYLFRKEGQNVTLSCEQNLNHDAMYWYRQDPGQGLRLIYYSQIVNDFQKGDIAEGYSVSREKKESFPLTVTSAQKNPTAFYLCASSMAGHLQPQHFGDGTRLSIL.

The chain is built from TRBV10-1 and TRBJ2-1, with 9 positions matching TRBD2. Per germline, CDR1 WNHNN and CDR2 SYGVQD (reference sequence). The CDR3 loop spans 15 amino acids. V lost 7 bases and J lost 6; bases outside the gene matches: 10. This CDR3 is CASMSGTSTTNEQFF. The CDR3 nucleotides are TGCGCCAGCATGTCCGGGACTAGCACGACCAATGAGCAGTTCTTC.

This chain connects TRBV28 to TRBJ1-5; TRBD1 aligns across 8 bases. Germline V gene data show CDR1 as MDHEN and CDR2 as SYDVKM. CDR3 length equals 16 residues. The J segment lost 0 bases and the V segment lost 5 bases, leaving 6 bases of the junction unmatched. The CDR3 DNA follows: TGTGCCAGCAGTCTACCGGGACAGGTTAGCAATCAGCCCCAGCATTTT. This gives the protein CASSLPGQVSNQPQHF.

This clone was seen more than once but under ten times. The V and J genes are TRBV29-1 and TRBJ2-1; the match to TRBD2 covers 12 bases. Germline CDR1 SQVTM, CDR2 ANQGSEA. V shed 3 bases and J 6 bases; nucleotides not matched to a gene: 6. This CDR3 comprises 15 residues. The CDR3 coding sequence is TGCAGCGTTGAGCGGCTAGCGGGGGGGACCAATGAGCAGTTCTTC. This sequence encodes CSVERLAGGTNEQFF.

The chain combines TRBV5-8 with TRBJ2-6; TRBD1 matches 10 bases. CDR1 is SGHTS, CDR2 YDEGEE, per germline. J lost 2 bases, V lost 1 base, and 6 bases had no gene match. The CDR3 is made up of 18 amino acids. The CDR3 DNA reads as TGTGCCAGCAGCTTGTTGGGACAGGGGTTTCCTGGGGCCAACGTCCTGACTTTC. It yields the protein CASSLLGQGFPGANVLTF.

The rearrangement links TRBV11-2 to TRBJ1-1, with 7 positions matching TRBD1. Germline V gives CDR1 SGHAT, CDR2 FQNNGV. The V gene end was trimmed by 6 bases and the J gene end by 2 bases; junction bases not matched to a gene: 6. The CDR3 spans 14 residues. In nucleotides, the CDR3 is TGTGCCAGCAGTTTGGACAGGATCAACACTGAAGCTTTCTTT. Protein sequence: CASSLDRINTEAFF. Full variable domain (remainder filled in from reference TRBV11-2 and TRBJ1-1): EAGVAQSPRYKIIEKRQSVAFWCNPISGHATLYWYQQILGQGPKLLIQFQNNGVVDDSQLPKDRFSAERLKGVDSTLKIQPAKLEDSAVYLCASSLDRINTEAFFGQGTRLTVV.

J is TRBJ2-7 and V is TRBV25-1, with 9 bases identical to TRBD1. Trimming at V came to 3 bases and at J to 2 bases, leaving 2 bases not matched to a gene. Germline loops: CDR1 MGHDK, CDR2 SYGVNS. The CDR3 sequence is 14 residues long. CDR3 DNA sequence: TGTGCCAGCAGTGACCGGACAGGGGCCTACGAGCAGTACTTC. Its protein is CASSDRTGAYEQYF.

The chain is built from TRBV19 and TRBJ1-1; D is unclear. Germline CDR1 LNHDA, CDR2 SQIVND (reference sequence). V dropped 7 bases and J dropped 6 bases, with 21 bases sitting between them. The CDR3 runs 15 residues. For the CDR3, the DNA is TGTGCCAGTACCAACTCCATGGGAGGTTTTCCTGAAGCTTTCTTT. Residues: CASTNSMGGFPEAFF.

The chain uses TRBV4-1 and TRBJ1-5; 7 bases match TRBD1. Germline loops: CDR1 MGHRA, CDR2 YSYEKL. There are 15 residues in the CDR3. The ends lost 1 base at V and 6 bases at J; junction bases unmatched: 6. CDR3 amino acids: CASSQGQGIGQPQHF. DNA for the CDR3: TGCGCCAGCAGCCAAGGACAGGGAATAGGTCAGCCCCAGCATTTT.

V and J are TRBV11-3 and TRBJ2-3; 9 positions match TRBD1. This CDR3 spans 15 amino acids. Per germline, CDR1 SGHNT and CDR2 YENEEA. J gave up 1 base and V 5 bases, and 4 bases lay outside the gene matches. The CDR3 nucleotides are TGTGCCAGCAGCCGGACAGGGGACGGCACAGATACGCAGTATTTT. The encoded protein is CASSRTGDGTDTQYF. The whole variable domain, remainder taken from reference TRBV11-3 and TRBJ2-3, is EAGVVQSPRYKIIEKKQPVAFWCNPISGHNTLYWYLQNLGQGPELLIRYENEEAVDDSQLPKDRFSAERLKGVDSTLKIQPAELGDSAVYLCASSRTGDGTDTQYFGPGTRLTVL.

The chain joins TRBV5-5 to TRBJ1-1; no definite D call. The germline V gene encodes CDR1 SGHKS and CDR2 YYEKEE (reference sequence). The CDR3 extends over 13 amino acids. V was trimmed by 4 bases and J by 3 bases, leaving 10 bases between them. The CDR3 reads CASSRRTDTEAFF. The CDR3 DNA sequence: TGTGCCAGCAGCAGGAGGACCGACACTGAAGCTTTCTTT.

The chain has TRBV6-5 and TRBJ2-5, with D possibly being TRBD2 (6 bases). Germline CDR1 reads MNHEY; CDR2 reads SVGAGI. With 8 bases removed from V and 1 base from J, the gap between germline ends came to 14 bases. CDR3 length: 14 amino acids. The CDR3: CASGSGRTQETQYF. In DNA, the CDR3 is TGTGCCAGCGGAAGTGGGAGGACCCAAGAGACCCAGTACTTC.

CDR3 sequence: CASSQRTGDSNEQFF. CDR3 DNA sequence: TGTGCCAGCAGCCAACGGACAGGCGACTCCAATGAGCAGTTCTTC. V usage is TRBV7-9 and J usage is TRBJ2-1; 7 nucleotides agree with TRBD1. With V trimmed by 5 bases and J by 6 bases, 10 bases remained unmatched. This CDR3 spans 15 amino acids. From germline, CDR1 is SEHNR and CDR2 FQNEAQ (reference sequence).

This chain joins TRBV7-3 and TRBJ1-6; tentative D call: TRBD1 (5 bases). The germline CDR1 and CDR2 sequences are SGHTA and FQGTGA. The CDR3 totals 16 residues. V shed 1 base and J shed 7 bases, with 14 bases lying between them. DNA of the CDR3: TGTGCCAGCAGCTTAAAACCTGGGGGAGGGAATTCACCCCTCCACTTT. Amino acids: CASSLKPGGGNSPLHF.

This chain links TRBV2 with TRBJ2-7; D possibly corresponds to TRBD2 (6 bases). Germline CDR1 reads SNHLY; CDR2 reads FYNNEI. The CDR3 runs to 12 residues. V gave up 6 bases and J gave up 6 bases, with 12 bases separating them. The CDR3, as DNA: TGTGCCAGCAGGAAGGACTACGGCGAGCAGTACTTC. It encodes CASRKDYGEQYF.

The chain combines TRBV3-1 (or the pseudogene TRBV3-2) with TRBJ2-4; D remains unclear. This CDR3 comprises 17 residues. V gave up 0 bases and J gave up 0 bases, with 12 bases separating them. Germline V gene sequence: CDR1 LGHDT, CDR2 YNNKEL (reference sequence). In DNA form, the CDR3 reads TGTGCCAGCAGCCAAGAACAGAACCTCTTAGCCAAAAACATTCAGTACTTC. It encodes CASSQEQNLLAKNIQYF.

J is TRBJ2-3 and V is TRBV30, with 9 bases that match TRBD2. The germline V gene has CDR1 GTSNPN and CDR2 SVGIG (reference sequence). The CDR3 is made up of 16 amino acids. The V and J ends lost 3 bases and 4 bases, in that order; junction bases with no gene match: 11. CDR3 DNA: TGTGCCTGGAGGAGCGAAGGGCGGGGGGGCCCAGATACGCAGTATTTT. It yields the protein CAWRSEGRGGPDTQYF.